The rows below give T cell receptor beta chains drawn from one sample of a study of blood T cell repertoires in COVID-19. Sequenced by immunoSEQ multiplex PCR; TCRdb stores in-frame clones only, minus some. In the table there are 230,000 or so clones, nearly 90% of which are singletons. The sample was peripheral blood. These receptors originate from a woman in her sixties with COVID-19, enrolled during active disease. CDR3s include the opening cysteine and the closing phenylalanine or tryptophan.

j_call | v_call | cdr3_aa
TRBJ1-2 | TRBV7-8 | CASSLAHRDYGYTF
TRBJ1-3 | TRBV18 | CASSSTGTGNTIYF
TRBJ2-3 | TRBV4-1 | CASSSTGTSGGSDTQYF
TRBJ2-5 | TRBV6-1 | CASSERQGNSETQYF
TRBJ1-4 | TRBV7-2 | CASSAYTGWGREKLFF
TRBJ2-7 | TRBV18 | CASSPGTVEDYEQYF
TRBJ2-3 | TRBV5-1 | CASSLVRGGTDTQYF
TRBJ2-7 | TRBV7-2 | CASSLESGSPYEQYF
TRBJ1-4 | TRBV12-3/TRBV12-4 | CASSSPANEKLFF
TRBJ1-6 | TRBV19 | CASSRRQGVNSPLHF
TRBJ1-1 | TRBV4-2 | CASSQVTQGTEAFF
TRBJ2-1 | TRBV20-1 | CSAQRGNEQFF
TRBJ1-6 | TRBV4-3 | CASSQLQGAASPLHF
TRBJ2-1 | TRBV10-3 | CATNPQGHNEQFF
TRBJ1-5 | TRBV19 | CASSSSQINQPQHF
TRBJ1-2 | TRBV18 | CASSEAGDPANYGYTF
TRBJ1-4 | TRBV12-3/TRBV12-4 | CASSQGGGGKLFF
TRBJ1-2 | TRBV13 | CASSSAGRLTPGGYTF
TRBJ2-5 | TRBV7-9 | CASSTREGGGETQYF
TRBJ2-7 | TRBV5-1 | CASSSERTVPSYEQYF
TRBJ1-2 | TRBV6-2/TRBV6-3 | CASSYSRLERYTF
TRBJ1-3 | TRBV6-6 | CASSLSPGYSGNTIYF
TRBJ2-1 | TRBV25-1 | CASSDRLAGNEQFF
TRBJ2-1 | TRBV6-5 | CATRRETGVNEQFF
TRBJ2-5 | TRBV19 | CAQIKGYPLQETQYF
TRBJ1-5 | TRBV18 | CASSPDRAGSNQPQHF
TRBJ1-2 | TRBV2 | CASSEFPGETYGYTF
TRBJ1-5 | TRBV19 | CASRINRGDSNQPQHF
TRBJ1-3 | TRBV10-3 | CAISESVSGNTIYF
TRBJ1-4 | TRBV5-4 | CASSRTVSTNEKLFF
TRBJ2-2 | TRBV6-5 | CATEDRGDTGELFF
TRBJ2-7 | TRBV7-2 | CASSVDRYSYEQYF
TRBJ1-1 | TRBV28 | CASRGWGGSEAFF
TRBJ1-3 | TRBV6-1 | CASSEDSSGNTIYF
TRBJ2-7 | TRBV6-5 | CASSYRGQASYEQYF
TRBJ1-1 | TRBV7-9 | CASSLNTGRGAEAFF
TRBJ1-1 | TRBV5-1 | CASSLWPGNTEAFF
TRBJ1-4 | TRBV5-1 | CASSAGSNEKLFF
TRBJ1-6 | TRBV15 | CATSRDRATSPLHF
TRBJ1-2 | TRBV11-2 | CASSPIGGNYGYTF
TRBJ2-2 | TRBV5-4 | CASSPGLAGARANTGELFF
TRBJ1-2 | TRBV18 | CASSPQGETYYGYTF
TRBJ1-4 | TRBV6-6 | CASSPARGATNEKLFF
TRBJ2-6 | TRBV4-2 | CASSQEGNRAGANVLTF
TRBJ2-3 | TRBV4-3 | CASSPQRTSGGMDTQYF
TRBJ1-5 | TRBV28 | CASSLFRGFNQPQHF
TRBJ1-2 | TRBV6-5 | CASRQAGGSGGYTF
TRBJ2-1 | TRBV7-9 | CATLRWAGETYNEQFF
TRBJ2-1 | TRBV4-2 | CASSQVPQGARYDEQFF
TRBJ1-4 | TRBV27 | CASRTQGWGNEKLFF
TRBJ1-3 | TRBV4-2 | CASSQEYSSGNTIYF
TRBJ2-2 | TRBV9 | CASSPGQGSTGELFF
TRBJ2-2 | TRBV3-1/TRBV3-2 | CASSQTRNTGELFF
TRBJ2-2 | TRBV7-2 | CASSLMRNPDPNRELFF